This T cell receptor beta chain stems from a study of siplizumab effects on memory and regulatory T cells (dated by TCRdb to the late 2010s). Background on the whole study: The study looked at the effect of siplizumab, an anti-CD2 antibody, on alloreactive T-cell subsets in allogeneic mixed lymphocyte reactions made from human PBMCs. Overall study results and their limits: In reactions with siplizumab, an average of about 75% of mappable alloreactive CD4+ clones were Treg-derived, compared with 25% to 30% in control reactions. The suppressive function of proliferating Tregs from siplizumab cultures was not functionally confirmed. Because sequences below about 10^-5 frequency were poorly captured, only a minor fraction of alloreactive clones could be mapped to unstimulated subsets. Greater diversity appeared to be present in unstimulated naive T cells than in memory T cells, and a substantial contribution to the alloresponse seemed to be made by naive cells. Roughly 80-97% of proliferating CD4+ or CD8+ clones could not be assigned a naive or memory phenotype. The cumulative frequency of alloreactive sequences traceable to unstimulated CD4+ memory T cells was significantly reduced by siplizumab.

From the germline V gene (reference sequence), CDR1 is LNHDA and CDR2 is SQIVND. Trimming accounts for 5 bases at V and 4 bases at J, while the number of junction bases matched to no gene is 3. The CDR3 goes from the cysteine to the phenylalanine over 13 residues. The retained sequence is limited to the CDR3, 39 bases, with the frame set at the first base. Libraries were constructed by the immunoSEQ multiplex PCR assay. The deep sequencing platform assayed approximately 10^5 TCR templates per sample. Genomic DNA extracted from sorted T cells was used for TCRbeta CDR3 sequencing. Regarding the original processing steps: The R programming language was used for clonal analysis of the TCRbeta CDR3 data. Alloreactive CD4+ and CD8+ clones were identified by comparing unstimulated samples to CFSE-low samples taken after the reaction. Regulatory or non-regulatory origin of alloreactive CD4+ clones was assigned by matching sequences to the sorted unstimulated Treg and non-Treg repertoires. Held by TCRdb, this immuneACCESS table contains in-frame sequences only and omits some clones. Under half of the omission traces to an unresolved V gene where checked; the cause of the rest is unknown. From that table come the V and J calls and clone size; the DNA was used to work out D and trimming. This sample is represented by about 87,000 clones; around 89% of them were singletons. Jointly, the top ten make up 15% of the sample.

Sorted unstimulated T cells and proliferating T cells recovered from mixed lymphocyte reactions underwent TCRbeta CDR3 sequencing. Fresh whole blood from some eleven HLA-typed healthy donors was used to isolate PBMCs. In this sample, this clone turned up once. It has no known antigen specificity. One base away there is no much larger clone; base qualities are not given. The rearranged segments are TRBV19 and TRBJ2-5, and TRBD1 aligns with 8 junction nucleotides. The TCR sequence derives from a human donor in good health. Sequencing was done on a sample of CD4+ T cells sorted from blood. For the CDR3, the sequence is CASSPGTGETQYF. The sequenced DNA: TGTGCCAGTAGTCCCGGGACAGGAGAGACCCAGTACTTC.